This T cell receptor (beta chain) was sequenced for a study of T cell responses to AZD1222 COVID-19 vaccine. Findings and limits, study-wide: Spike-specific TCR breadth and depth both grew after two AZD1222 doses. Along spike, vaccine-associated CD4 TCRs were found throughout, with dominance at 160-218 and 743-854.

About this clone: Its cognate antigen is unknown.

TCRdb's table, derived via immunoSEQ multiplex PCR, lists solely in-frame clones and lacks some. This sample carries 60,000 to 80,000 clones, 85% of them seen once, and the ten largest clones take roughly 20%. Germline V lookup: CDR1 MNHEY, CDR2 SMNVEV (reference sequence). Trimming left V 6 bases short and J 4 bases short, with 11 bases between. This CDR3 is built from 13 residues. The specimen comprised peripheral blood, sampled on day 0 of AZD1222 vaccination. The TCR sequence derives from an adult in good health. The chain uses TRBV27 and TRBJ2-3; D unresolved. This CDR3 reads CASRWGTADTQYF. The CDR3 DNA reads TGTGCCAGCAGATGGGGTACCGCAGATACGCAGTATTTT.